Following are 21 T cell receptor beta chains from one sample sequenced in a study of OX40 agonist ivuxolimab in advanced cancers. TCRdb's table, derived via immunoSEQ multiplex PCR, lists solely in-frame clones and lacks some. The table has some 96,000 clones, 70% to 90% seen once. Sequenced here: CD4+ or CD8+ T cells sorted from blood, sampled in a trial of the OX40 agonist ivuxolimab. Receptors were obtained from an adult with an advanced solid tumor such as melanoma, head and neck, liver or kidney cancer.

This chain connects TRBV6-1 to TRBJ2-7, with D tentatively TRBD1 (5 bases). Germline V gene data show CDR1 as MNHNS and CDR2 as SASEGT. This CDR3 spans 12 amino acids. V shed 5 bases and J shed 6 bases, with 11 bases lying between them. The CDR3 is CASSSPRGEQYF. The CDR3 DNA follows: TGTGCCAGCAGTTCCCCTAGGGGCGAGCAGTACTTC.

Notes on this clone: This CDR3 is also generated by other DNA sequences in the sample. This chain uses TRBV5-6 with TRBJ2-2; D gene uncertain. The CDR3 is 14 amino acids. CDR1 is SGHDT and CDR2 is YYEEEE in the germline V gene. V lost 0 bases to trimming and J lost 1 base, with 4 bases between them. DNA of the CDR3: TGTGCCAGCAGCTTGGGACGGAACACCGGGGAGCTGTTTTTT. Translating gives CASSLGRNTGELFF.

The V call is TRBV14, the J call TRBJ2-7; the match to TRBD1 covers 9 bases. V trimming: 3 bases; J trimming: 3 bases; junction bases outside the gene matches: 3. The CDR3 extends over 14 amino acids. Germline CDR1 reads SGHDN; CDR2 reads FVKESK. In DNA form, the CDR3 reads TGTGCCAGCAGCCACCCGGGACAGGGCTACGAGCAGTACTTC. It is translated as CASSHPGQGYEQYF.

V usage is TRBV6-1 and J usage is TRBJ2-1; the match to TRBD2 covers 13 bases. There are 17 residues in the CDR3. Germline CDR1 reads MNHNS; CDR2 reads SASEGT. Trimming took 2 bases from V and 7 from J; bases not matched to a gene: 8. The DNA of the CDR3 is TGTGCCAGCAGTGAATTCGGACTAGCGGGAGTGTGGAATGAGCAGTTCTTC. It is translated as CASSEFGLAGVWNEQFF.

The chain recombines TRBV27 with TRBJ1-2; D possibly corresponds to TRBD1 (5 bases). Germline V gene data show CDR1 as MNHEY and CDR2 as SMNVEV (reference sequence). The CDR3 has 17 amino acids. The V gene lost 4 bases and the J gene lost 4 bases, with 22 bases spanning the gap. CDR3 sequence reads: CASSSPGPGRDSYGYTF. The CDR3 bases are TGTGCCAGCAGTTCCCCGGGCCCAGGGAGAGATTCCTATGGCTACACCTTC.

V is TRBV6-5 and J is TRBJ2-7; TRBD2 aligns across 8 bases. V gave up 6 bases and J gave up 2 bases; unmatched junction bases: 6. The CDR3 runs to 14 residues. From germline, CDR1 is MNHEY and CDR2 SVGAGI. CDR3 bases: TGTGCCAGCAGAATTACTAGCGGCCCCTACGAGCAGTACTTC. Its protein is CASRITSGPYEQYF.

Concerning this clone itself: The same CDR3 also results from other DNA sequences found in this sample. J is TRBJ2-7 and V is TRBV6-6; 7 bases align to TRBD2. Germline CDR1 and CDR2: MNHNY and SVGAGI (reference sequence). The V gene end was trimmed by 5 bases and the J gene end by 4 bases; junction bases not matched to a gene: 2. There are 12 residues in the CDR3. The CDR3 loop is CASSSGVYEQYF. CDR3 in DNA: TGTGCCAGCAGTAGCGGGGTGTACGAGCAGTACTTC.

The gene calls are TRBV7-9 and TRBJ2-1; no definite D call. CDR1 is SEHNR, CDR2 FQNEAQ, per germline (reference sequence). The CDR3 runs to 15 residues. V lost 5 bases and J 2 bases, leaving 13 bases between the germline ends. Written as DNA, the CDR3 is TGTGCCAGCAGCCACTTCTTAGGCCCCTACAATGAGCAGTTCTTC. Protein sequence: CASSHFLGPYNEQFF.

The chain combines TRBV6-1 with TRBJ2-7; a possible D gene is TRBD1 (6 bases). Germline-derived CDR1 and CDR2 are MNHNS and SASEGT. The CDR3 contains 17 residues. Trimming pared 2 bases from V and 0 bases from J, leaving 17 bases between. CDR3 sequence: CASSEFLTGTNSYEQYF. Here the CDR3 DNA reads TGTGCCAGCAGTGAATTCCTCACAGGGACAAACTCCTACGAGCAGTACTTC.

The chain couples TRBV6-1 to TRBJ2-1; D call uncertain. V was trimmed by 5 bases and J by 5 bases, leaving 13 bases between them. The CDR3 is 14 amino acids. The germline gives CDR1 MNHNS, CDR2 SASEGT. The DNA of the CDR3 is TGTGCCAGCAGTAGTCCAGTGGGGAACAATGAGCAGTTCTTC. Translation gives CASSSPVGNNEQFF.

This chain connects TRBV5-1 to TRBJ2-1; maybe TRBD1 (6 bases). The CDR3 length is 14 residues. CDR1 and CDR2 (germline): SGHRS, YFSETQ. Trimming removed 4 bases at V and 8 bases at J, with 16 bases between. CDR3 nucleotides: TGCGCCAGCAGCAAAGGACAGTCCGGCGATGAGCAGTTCTTC. Its protein is CASSKGQSGDEQFF.

The chain uses TRBV5-4 and TRBJ2-3, with D unresolved. The V end was cut by 2 bases, the J end by 2 bases, with 9 bases between. Germline assignment: CDR1 SGHNT and CDR2 YYREEE (reference sequence). This CDR3 region has 14 residues. The CDR3 bases are TGTGCCAGCAGCTTTGACCAAACCACAGATACGCAGTATTTT. This gives the protein CASSFDQTTDTQYF. Filled out from reference TRBV5-4 and TRBJ2-3, the complete variable domain reads ETGVTQSPTHLIKTRGQQVTLRCSSQSGHNTVSWYQQALGQGPQFIFQYYREEENGRGNFPPRFSGLQFPNYSSELNVNALELDDSALYLCASSFDQTTDTQYFGPGTRLTVL.

The chain has TRBV7-6 and TRBJ1-5; a possible D gene is TRBD1 (5 bases). The CDR3 length is 17 residues. Germline assignment: CDR1 SGHVS and CDR2 FNYEAQ. The V end lost 5 bases, the J end lost 2 bases, and 19 bases lay between the germline ends. The CDR3 bases are TGTGCCAGCAGCCTCGGGCAGGGTCGGTTCGGCAATCAGCCCCAGCATTTT. Translating gives CASSLGQGRFGNQPQHF.

In nucleotides, the CDR3 is TGTGCCAGCAGTGAAGTTTGGCGGGGGCCCCAGCCCCAGCATTTT. Its translation is CASSEVWRGPQPQHF. The chain employs TRBV6-1 and TRBJ1-5, with D perhaps TRBD1 (6 bases). The CDR3 is 15 residues long. Per the germline V gene, CDR1 is MNHNS and CDR2 is SASEGT. Trimming stripped 1 base from V and 7 bases from J, with 14 bases between.

The chain employs TRBV29-1 and TRBJ2-1; a weak D match, TRBD2 (5 bases). In germline, CDR1 is SQVTM, CDR2 ANQGSEA. The V and J ends lost 0 bases and 4 bases respectively, with 7 bases between them. This CDR3 spans 13 amino acids. CDR3 sequence reads: CSVEDSGYNEQFF. The CDR3 DNA sequence: TGCAGCGTTGAAGATTCGGGATACAATGAGCAGTTCTTC.

CDR3 sequence (DNA): TGTGCCAGCAGCCTAAGGGCAACTAATGAAAAACTGTTTTTT. The encoded protein is CASSLRATNEKLFF. V gene TRBV9 combines with J gene TRBJ1-4; D is uncertain. CDR3 length: 14 amino acids. Trimming removed 4 bases at V and 0 bases at J, with 7 bases between. Germline V gives CDR1 SGDLS, CDR2 YYNGEE.

The genes are TRBV2 and TRBJ2-7; 7 nucleotides match TRBD1. In germline, CDR1 is SNHLY, CDR2 FYNNEI. This CDR3 has 14 residues. The V segment lost 7 bases and the J segment 4 bases; nucleotides outside the gene matches: 10. CDR3 bases: TGTGCCAGCACTAAGGACAGGAAAAGTTACGAGCAGTACTTC. This translates into CASTKDRKSYEQYF.

This clone was counted a few times. The sample contains more than one DNA sequence encoding this CDR3. The genes are TRBV28 and TRBJ2-7; the match to TRBD1 covers 8 bases. The J segment lost 2 bases and the V segment lost 1 base, leaving 1 base of the junction unmatched. Germline V gives CDR1 MDHEN, CDR2 SYDVKM. The CDR3 length is 14 residues. CDR3 loop: CASSLLQGAYEQYF. The CDR3 coding sequence is TGTGCCAGCAGTTTATTACAGGGGGCCTACGAGCAGTACTTC.

V usage is TRBV15 and J usage is TRBJ2-1; 10 bases are shared with TRBD1. V lost 5 bases and J lost 9; bases outside the gene matches: 13. There are 16 residues in the CDR3. Germline CDR1 and CDR2: LNHNV and YYDKDF (reference sequence). The CDR3 loop reads CATSAYGTGAPGEQFF. The CDR3 nucleotides are TGTGCCACCAGCGCATACGGGACAGGGGCTCCAGGTGAGCAGTTCTTC.

CDR3 amino acids: CASSESSSSAQHF. The CDR3 bases are TGTGCCAGCAGTGAATCCTCCTCTTCGGCCCAGCATTTT. This chain links TRBV2 with TRBJ1-5; D not resolved. The CDR3 loop spans 13 amino acids. The ends were cut back, 2 bases at V and 11 bases at J, with 13 bases in the middle. The germline V gene encodes CDR1 SNHLY and CDR2 FYNNEI.

The chain combines TRBV6-1 with TRBJ2-3, with D tentatively TRBD1 (6 bases). The length of the CDR3 is 15 residues. The ends were cut back, 6 bases at V and 0 bases at J, with 13 bases in the middle. Germline CDR1 MNHNS, CDR2 SASEGT. The CDR3 sequence: CASSGGQPSTDTQYF. The CDR3 nucleotides read TGTGCCAGCAGCGGCGGACAGCCTAGCACAGATACGCAGTATTTT.